This is a list of T cell receptor beta chains from one sample in a study of CD8 T cell repertoires and HIV-1 epitope variants. Sequencing used immunoSEQ multiplex PCR; TCRdb keeps in-frame clones, though not all of them. The data show some 87,000 clones, with around 75% seen just once and around 25% held by the top ten. Material for sequencing was uncultured baseline CD8+ T cells from peripheral blood mononuclear cells (PBMCs). The receptor source for this set is a male donor with HIV. Each CDR3 is given with its conserved first and last residue. Fields, in order: V gene, D gene, J gene, clone size, CDR3 DNA, CDR3 protein. A D gene is named only where the DNA matches it firmly. Expanded clones get a size class; other rows say once, few or many, or leave the size out.

>TRBV5-4|TRBD1|TRBJ2-7|once
TGTGCCAGCAGCTTGGGGACAGGAGTCTACGAGCAGTACTTC
CASSLGTGVYEQYF
>TRBV5-4|TRBD1|TRBJ2-6|few
TGTGCCAGCAGCTCCCCGGGACAGGGAGCCGGGGCCAACGTCCTGACTTTC
CASSSPGQGAGANVLTF
>TRBV19|NA|TRBJ2-3|NA
TGTGCCAGTAGTGAAAATTTGGGATCCACAGATACGCAGTATTTT
CASSENLGSTDTQYF
>TRBV6-1|NA|TRBJ1-3|NA
TGTGCCAGCAGTGAAGCAGGGAATGGAAACACCATATATTTT
CASSEAGNGNTIYF
>TRBV6-5|NA|TRBJ1-1|few
TGTGCCAGCAGGCGGGGTGTAAACACTGAAGCTTTCTTT
CASRRGVNTEAFF
>TRBV7-8|NA|TRBJ2-5|NA
TGTGCCAGCAGCTTAGCGGCCCTTTCGTACCAAGAGACCCAGTACTTC
CASSLAALSYQETQYF
>TRBV6-1|TRBD1|TRBJ2-5|NA
TGTGCCAGTAGTGTGGCCGGGACAGGGGGGGAGACCCAGTACTTC
CASSVAGTGGETQYF
>TRBV5-1|TRBD2|TRBJ2-1|once
TGCGCCAGCATCGGACTAGCCGACTACAATGAGCAGTTCTTC
CASIGLADYNEQFF
>TRBV19|NA|TRBJ1-5|NA
TGTGCCAGTAGTACCCCACAGGGAGGGAGTCTACCCCAGCATTTT
CASSTPQGGSLPQHF
>TRBV6-1|NA|TRBJ2-3|few
TGTGCCAGCAGTGAAGTCCTGACGGTCCGCGATACGCAGTATTTT
CASSEVLTVRDTQYF
>TRBV6-5|NA|TRBJ2-1|NA
TGTGCCAGCAGTTATCTCCCAGGGAATAATGAGCAGTTCTTC
CASSYLPGNNEQFF
>TRBV28|TRBD2|TRBJ2-5|NA
TGTGCCAGCAGTCAGACTAGCGGGAGTGAGACCCAGTACTTC
CASSQTSGSETQYF
>TRBV9|NA|TRBJ1-2|NA
TGTGCCAGCAGCGCCCGGTCGGCGGCTAACTATGGCTACACCTTC
CASSARSAANYGYTF
>TRBV4-3|TRBD1|TRBJ2-7|NA
TGCGCCAGCAGCCAAGATCCGGGACAGGGGCCTTTCGAGCAGTACTTC
CASSQDPGQGPFEQYF
>TRBV6-5|TRBD1|TRBJ1-2|NA
TGTGCCAGCAGCCCGGGACAGAGAAACTATGGCTACACCTTC
CASSPGQRNYGYTF
>TRBV14|NA|TRBJ1-6|NA
TGTGCCAGCAACCTCCTAGGGTCACCCCTCCACTTT
CASNLLGSPLHF
>TRBV27|NA|TRBJ1-6|NA
TGTGCCAGCAGTCTAAGCCGGCGACAGGACAGCTCCTATAATTCACCCCTCCACTTT
CASSLSRRQDSSYNSPLHF
>TRBV6-4|TRBD1|TRBJ1-4|NA
TGTGCCAGCAGTAAATCGCGACAGGGGCTGGCGGAAAAACTGTTTTTT
CASSKSRQGLAEKLFF
>TRBV9|NA|TRBJ1-2|NA
TGTGCCAGCAGCGCCGAGGGGGGGCTCACCTTC
CASSAEGGLTF
>TRBV5-6|TRBD2|TRBJ2-5|NA
TGTGCCAGCAGGGAGCGGGGGGGACAAGAGACCCAGTACTTC
CASRERGGQETQYF
>TRBV7-9|NA|TRBJ2-3|NA
TGTGCCAGCAGCTCACGCGGGGGCCCCACAGATACGCAGTATTTT
CASSSRGGPTDTQYF
>TRBV27|TRBD1|TRBJ2-7|few
TGTGCCAGCCGACTGGGACAGGGACGATACGAGCAGTACTTC
CASRLGQGRYEQYF
>TRBV7-2|NA|TRBJ2-7|NA
TGTGCCAGCAGCTTCGGACTTGCCGAAGAGCAGTACTTC
CASSFGLAEEQYF
>TRBV19|NA|TRBJ1-1|few
TGTGCCAGTAGCCAACAGGGTAAGACTGAAGCTTTCTTT
CASSQQGKTEAFF
>TRBV6-6|NA|TRBJ2-7|NA
TGTGCCGGCGGCAGCGGCCGCTACGAGCAGTACTTC
CAGGSGRYEQYF
>TRBV13|NA|TRBJ2-7|NA
TGTGCCAGCAGCTTTTCAGCCTCCGTGAGCGAGCAGTACTTC
CASSFSASVSEQYF
>TRBV4-3|NA|TRBJ1-6|few
TGCGCCAGCAGCCAAGATCCCTTAGGGGAAAATTCACCCCTCCACTTT
CASSQDPLGENSPLHF
>TRBV6-5|TRBD2|TRBJ2-7|few
TGTGCCAGCACCCCAAAGGCTAGCGGCTACGAGCAGTACTTC
CASTPKASGYEQYF
>TRBV29-1|NA|TRBJ2-7|NA
TGCAGCGTTGACCCCGTTAAGACGGCCCGAATCTTGTCTGGTGGCTACGAGCAGTACTTC
CSVDPVKTARILSGGYEQYF
>TRBV28|NA|TRBJ1-3|NA
TGTGCCAGCAGTTCCGTGGGTCTCGGGGGCACCATATATTTT
CASSSVGLGGTIYF
>TRBV28|NA|TRBJ1-1|NA
TGTGCCAGCTCTGACCATAGGCGGGCTTTCTTT
CASSDHRRAFF
>TRBV5-4|NA|TRBJ2-1|NA
TGTGCCAGCACCTTACAAGGGTCTTACAATGAGCAGTTCTTC
CASTLQGSYNEQFF
>TRBV27|NA|TRBJ1-4|NA
TGTGCCAGCAGTTCAAACCTAGGGAACCGGGAAAATGAAAAACTGTTTTTT
CASSSNLGNRENEKLFF
>TRBV10-3|TRBD1|TRBJ2-6|NA
TGTGCCATCAGTGTGGGACAGGCGCTCTCTGGGGCCAACGTCCTGACTTTC
CAISVGQALSGANVLTF
>TRBV10-3|TRBD1|TRBJ2-7|NA
TGTGCCATCAGCAGCCGGGACAGCTCCTACGAGCAGTACTTC
CAISSRDSSYEQYF
>TRBV27|TRBD2|TRBJ2-1|NA
TGTGCCAGCAGTTCCCTAGCGGGAGGGTTTTCCAATGAGCAGTTCTTC
CASSSLAGGFSNEQFF
>TRBV5-6|NA|TRBJ1-3|once
TGTGCCAGCAGCTTCGGGTACTCTGGAAACACCATATATTTT
CASSFGYSGNTIYF
>TRBV9|NA|TRBJ1-1|NA
TGTGCCAGCAGCGGATCCGGGACACAGAACACTGAAGCTTTCTTT
CASSGSGTQNTEAFF
>TRBV19|NA|TRBJ1-5|NA
TGTGCCAGTACCGAAGGGACCCCAAATCAGCCCCAGCATTTT
CASTEGTPNQPQHF
>TRBV9|TRBD1|TRBJ1-1|NA
TGTGCCAGCAGCGTTTCTTGGGACAGCCGGAACACTGAAGCTTTCTTT
CASSVSWDSRNTEAFF
>TRBV27|NA|TRBJ1-6|few
TGTGCCAGCAGACCCCCGGGCGGCTACTATTCACCCCTCCACTTT
CASRPPGGYYSPLHF
>TRBV29-1|NA|TRBJ1-1|once
TGCAGCGTTGAAGGCGAACAGGGCAACATCAACACTGAAGCTTTCTTT
CSVEGEQGNINTEAFF
>TRBV27|TRBD2|TRBJ2-7|NA
TGTGCCAGCAGCCCGAAATACGGGACTACCCTATACGAGCAGTACTTC
CASSPKYGTTLYEQYF
>TRBV15|NA|TRBJ1-1|NA
TGTGCCACCACCTCGGGGGATCCGAACACTGAAGCTTTCTTT
CATTSGDPNTEAFF
>TRBV6-5|TRBD1|TRBJ1-2|NA
TGTGCCAGCAGGGGAAAGACAGGGTTAAGCTATGGCTACACCTTC
CASRGKTGLSYGYTF
>TRBV7-9|TRBD1|TRBJ1-2|NA
TGTGCCAGCAGCCAACAGGGGACGGAAGACTATGGCTACACCTTC
CASSQQGTEDYGYTF
>TRBV7-9|TRBD1|TRBJ1-6|NA
TGTGCCAGCAGCTTATCGGGGCGGACAGGGGCCAACTTTAATTCACCCCTCCACTTT
CASSLSGRTGANFNSPLHF
>TRBV7-9|NA|TRBJ1-6|NA
TGTGCCAGCAGCCCACGACTCGGGCGGTCCGATTCACCCCTCCACTTT
CASSPRLGRSDSPLHF
>TRBV5-1|NA|TRBJ2-3|NA
TGCGCCAGCAGCCCGTTAGGGGGGGCTATTAGCACAGATACGCAGTATTTT
CASSPLGGAISTDTQYF
>TRBV27|NA|TRBJ2-7|NA
TGTGCCAGCAGTAGGGGTCCTTCCTACGAGCAGTACTTC
CASSRGPSYEQYF
>TRBV5-1|TRBD1|TRBJ1-4|NA
TGCGCCAGCAGCTTAGGGGGCGACCGGGGTGAAAAACTGTTTTTT
CASSLGGDRGEKLFF
>TRBV27|NA|TRBJ2-7|NA
TGTGCCAGCAGTTTAAGGGACAACTCCTACGAGCAGTACTTC
CASSLRDNSYEQYF
>TRBV6-5|NA|TRBJ2-5|once
TGTGCCAGCAGCCTCCGGGACTCCCAAGAGACCCAGTACTTC
CASSLRDSQETQYF
>TRBV4-3|NA|TRBJ1-2|few
TGCGCCAGCAGCCAGGATTTTACCTATGGCTACACCTTC
CASSQDFTYGYTF
>TRBV28|NA|TRBJ1-1|NA
TGTGCCAGCAGTTTATGGAGCACTGAAGCTTTCTTT
CASSLWSTEAFF
>TRBV29-1|NA|TRBJ2-7|NA
TGCAGCGTTGAGTACAGGGCGGGCGAGCAGTACTTC
CSVEYRAGEQYF
>TRBV4-1|NA|TRBJ2-1|NA
TGCGCCAGCAGTATATACAGTGGCCTCAACAATGAGCAGTTCTTC
CASSIYSGLNNEQFF